These 29 T cell receptor beta chains share one sample of origin, sequenced in a study of beta chain features in type 1 diabetes. Study outcomes and limitations: Shortening of TCRB CDR3s, moderate but significant, appeared in all four CD4+ subsets of Type 1 diabetes patients.

The sequenced template was cDNA made from the entire isolated RNA. Clones were read by immunoSEQ multiplex PCR, and TCRdb kept only the in-frame ones, dropping some. This table holds around 260,000 clones, approximately 20% found once. The antigens these receptors bind are not known. Sequencing input: naive CD4+ T cells from blood. These receptors were taken from a woman between 40 and 50 years old with type 1 diabetes.

The V call is TRBV5-1, the J call TRBJ1-2, with 11 bases fitting TRBD1. V was pared by 7 bases and J by 4 bases, with 3 bases of the junction left unmatched. The germline CDR1 and CDR2 sequences are SGHRS and YFSETQ. The CDR3 has 13 residues. The CDR3 DNA sequence: TGCGCCAGCGCCGGACAGGGGGCCTATGGCTACACCTTC. Translating gives CASAGQGAYGYTF.

This clone has only one observation. The V and J genes are TRBV11-3 and TRBJ1-2; TRBD1 aligns across 8 bases. V lost 4 bases and J lost 4; bases outside the gene matches: 2. In germline, CDR1 is SGHNT, CDR2 YENEEA. This CDR3 is built from 13 residues. The CDR3 protein is CASSSTGGYGYTF. The CDR3 DNA follows: TGTGCCAGCAGCTCCACAGGGGGCTATGGCTACACCTTC.

This chain uses TRBV29-1 with TRBJ2-3; TRBD2 matches at 7 bases. Looked up from germline, CDR1 is SQVTM and CDR2 is ANQGSEA. Unmatched junction bases numbered 4, after V lost 5 bases and J lost 5 bases. This CDR3 has 12 residues. The CDR3 coding sequence is TGCAGCGTTCTTCGGGGGGAAGATACGCAGTATTTT. Protein: CSVLRGEDTQYF.

The V gene is TRBV7-2, the J gene TRBJ1-6, with a tentative D call TRBD1 (5 bases). V was clipped by 0 bases and J by 7 bases, with 16 bases between them. This CDR3 region has 17 residues. The germline gives CDR1 SGHTA, CDR2 FQGNSA. CDR3 region: CASSLAAWDSSNSPLHF. Written as DNA, the CDR3 is TGTGCCAGCAGCTTAGCTGCTTGGGACTCATCCAATTCACCCCTCCACTTT.

This chain connects TRBV10-3 to TRBJ2-5; the D gene is possibly TRBD2 (8 bases). The germline V gene has CDR1 ENHRY and CDR2 SYGVKD. The CDR3 is 14 amino acids. Trimming took off 10 bases at V and 2 bases at J, with 17 bases between the two ends. The CDR3 spells CATGGTETQETQYF. CDR3 coding DNA: TGTGCCACGGGGGGGACAGAAACGCAAGAGACCCAGTACTTC.

In its sample, this clone was seen a few times. This rearrangement joins TRBV18 to TRBJ1-2; TRBD1 might be the D (6 bases). This CDR3 region has 14 residues. The germline V gene encodes CDR1 KGHSH and CDR2 LQKENI. Trimming shortened V by 4 bases and J by 6 bases, and 15 bases separated the two germline ends. For the CDR3, the DNA is TGTGCCAGCTCACTACCTACCCAGGGGAATGGCTACACCTTC. This gives the protein CASSLPTQGNGYTF.

There are a few counts of this clone. The genes are TRBV7-9 and TRBJ1-2, with D perhaps matching TRBD1 (5 bases). The ends were cut back, 2 bases at V and 4 bases at J, with 11 bases in the middle. Per the germline V gene, CDR1 is SEHNR and CDR2 is FQNEAQ (reference sequence). CDR3 size: 14 residues. The CDR3 loop is CASSLRGLGYGYTF. The DNA of the CDR3 is TGTGCCAGCAGCTTAAGGGGCCTGGGCTATGGCTACACCTTC.

This chain uses TRBV28 with TRBJ1-2, with D tentatively TRBD1 (5 bases). CDR1 and CDR2 from the germline V gene are MDHEN and SYDVKM. Deletions cut 10 bases from V and 6 bases from J, with 12 bases between. The CDR3 length is 11 residues. CDR3 protein: CATDSSDGYTF. In DNA, the CDR3 is TGTGCCACCGACAGTTCTGATGGCTACACCTTC.

The sample holds a few counts of this clone. This CDR3 is also generated by other DNA sequences in the sample. V usage is TRBV5-1 and J usage is TRBJ2-5; D is possibly TRBD2 (6 bases). Germline V gene sequence: CDR1 SGHRS, CDR2 YFSETQ. Trimming left V 0 bases short and J 1 base short, with 7 bases between. This CDR3 region has 14 residues. The CDR3 DNA follows: TGCGCCAGCAGCTTGGTCGGGGGCCAAGAGACCCAGTACTTC. Translating gives CASSLVGGQETQYF.

This clone was detected only a few times. Distinct nucleotide sequences in the sample also encode this CDR3. V gene TRBV7-2 combines with J gene TRBJ2-5; no clear D. The CDR3 totals 14 residues. Trimming left V 1 base short and J 2 bases short, with 8 bases between. Germline V gene sequence: CDR1 SGHTA, CDR2 FQGNSA. The CDR3: CASSLGTRQETQYF. The CDR3 DNA is TGTGCCAGCAGCTTAGGAACGAGGCAAGAGACCCAGTACTTC.

This chain joins TRBV30 and TRBJ1-1; D gene ambiguous. V lost 3 bases and J lost 3, with 8 bases in between. CDR3 length equals 12 residues. Germline assignment: CDR1 GTSNPN and CDR2 SVGIG (reference sequence). CDR3 sequence (DNA): TGTGCCTGGAGCCGGGAGTACACTGAAGCTTTCTTT. It is translated as CAWSREYTEAFF.

This clone was detected a few times. The chain joins TRBV5-1 to TRBJ1-1; no reliable D call. Germline loops: CDR1 SGHRS, CDR2 YFSETQ. V was clipped by 4 bases and J by 7 bases, with 17 bases between them. The CDR3 has 14 residues. The chain's CDR3 is CASSPVTPGDEAFF. The CDR3 coding sequence is TGCGCCAGCAGCCCGGTGACCCCAGGCGATGAAGCTTTCTTT.

This clone was recorded a few times. The chain is built from TRBV30 and TRBJ1-2; D is perhaps TRBD1 (5 bases). The CDR3 loop spans 13 amino acids. The germline V gene encodes CDR1 GTSNPN and CDR2 SVGIG (reference sequence). The V gene lost 0 bases and the J gene lost 8 bases, with 13 bases spanning the gap. CDR3: CAWSVSGTRGYTF. Here the CDR3 DNA reads TGTGCCTGGAGTGTTTCGGGGACTAGGGGCTACACCTTC.

In this sample, this clone turned up a few times. V and J are TRBV28 and TRBJ1-1, with 7 bases that match TRBD1. The J segment lost 4 bases and the V segment lost 4 bases, leaving 9 bases of the junction unmatched. This CDR3 is 15 amino acids long. Germline loops: CDR1 MDHEN, CDR2 SYDVKM. CDR3 nucleotide sequence: TGTGCCAGCAGTTCCCCACAGGGGTTGGGCACTGAAGCTTTCTTT. Translating it yields CASSSPQGLGTEAFF.

This clone was counted between two and nine times. The chain recombines TRBV19 with TRBJ2-1, with 7 bases aligning to TRBD1. From germline, CDR1 is LNHDA and CDR2 SQIVND (reference sequence). This CDR3 is 15 amino acids long. Germline trimming cut 6 bases from V and 0 bases from J; bases unmatched to any gene: 5. Here the CDR3 DNA reads TGTGCCAGTAGACAGGACAGGAGCTCCTACAATGAGCAGTTCTTC. This encodes CASRQDRSSYNEQFF.

The rearrangement links TRBV2 to TRBJ2-5, with D maybe TRBD1 (6 bases). Germline lookup yields CDR1 SNHLY and CDR2 FYNNEI. The V end was cut by 7 bases, the J end by 5 bases, with 14 bases between. This CDR3 region has 13 residues. This CDR3 is CASNPQGRETQYF. The CDR3 region has the DNA TGTGCCAGCAACCCACAGGGCCGGGAGACCCAGTACTTC.

J is TRBJ1-1 and V is TRBV7-2; 8 bases line up with TRBD1. The trim removed 7 bases at V and 6 bases at J, leaving 16 bases unmatched. The germline V gene encodes CDR1 SGHTA and CDR2 FQGNSA. The CDR3 loop spans 16 amino acids. CDR3 DNA: TGTGCCAGCACCCTGGGAGGGACAGGCTGGAAGGCTGAAGCTTTCTTT. It yields the protein CASTLGGTGWKAEAFF.

This clone was observed a handful of times. The chain joins TRBV9 to TRBJ1-1; D is possibly TRBD1 (6 bases). The germline CDR1 and CDR2 sequences are SGDLS and YYNGEE. V lost 4 bases and J lost 6, with 13 bases in between. This CDR3 is built from 13 residues. CDR3 nucleotides: TGTGCCAGCAGCCCCAGACAGGACGCTGAAGCTTTCTTT. Its translation is CASSPRQDAEAFF.

The V gene is TRBV6-6, the J gene TRBJ2-7; the match to TRBD1 covers 8 bases. Germline CDR1 MNHNY, CDR2 SVGAGI (reference sequence). The CDR3 is 12 amino acids. V was clipped by 8 bases and J by 7 bases; unmatched bases: 7. CDR3 nucleotides: TGTGCCAGCCGCAGGGGGCAGGGGGAGCAGTACTTC. This sequence encodes CASRRGQGEQYF.

This clone was detected only a few times. V is TRBV7-2 and J is TRBJ1-5; D possibly corresponds to TRBD1 (5 bases). In germline, CDR1 is SGHTA, CDR2 FQGNSA. The CDR3 runs to 14 residues. Trimming removed 0 bases at V and 7 bases at J, with 10 bases between. The CDR3 is CASSLARGWQPQHF. The CDR3 coding sequence is TGTGCCAGCAGCTTAGCCCGGGGGTGGCAGCCCCAGCATTTT.

This clone was seen more than once but under ten times. Additional DNA sequences in this sample encode the identical CDR3. This chain joins TRBV9 and TRBJ1-1; TRBD1 matches 10 bases. CDR1 and CDR2 from the germline V gene are SGDLS and YYNGEE. The CDR3 runs to 13 residues. With 3 bases clipped from V and 5 bases from J, the junction kept 1 base outside the gene matches. CDR3 amino acids: CASSADRGTEAFF. DNA of the CDR3: TGTGCCAGCAGCGCGGACAGGGGGACTGAAGCTTTCTTT.

The chain combines TRBV9 with TRBJ2-2; 7 bases align to TRBD1. V lost 4 bases, J lost 6 bases, and 3 bases stayed unmatched. Germline V gene sequence: CDR1 SGDLS, CDR2 YYNGEE. The CDR3 covers 13 residues. CDR3 sequence: CASSPQGAGELFF. The CDR3 DNA sequence: TGTGCCAGCAGCCCCCAGGGGGCCGGGGAGCTGTTTTTT.

This clone has a handful of counts. This chain uses TRBV9 with TRBJ2-2; no reliable D call. The ends were cut back, 2 bases at V and 0 bases at J, with 2 bases in the middle. Germline values: CDR1 SGDLS, CDR2 YYNGEE. The CDR3 consists of 13 residues. The CDR3 spells CASSVTNTGELFF. The CDR3 DNA is TGTGCCAGCAGCGTTACGAACACCGGGGAGCTGTTTTTT.

This clone was seen just once. The chain combines TRBV11-2 with TRBJ2-7; D call uncertain. Germline-derived CDR1 and CDR2 are SGHAT and FQNNGV. The length of the CDR3 is 14 residues. V was clipped by 0 bases and J by 1 base, with 7 bases between them. CDR3 amino acids: CASSLERLSYEQYF. The DNA of the CDR3 is TGTGCCAGCAGCTTAGAGAGGCTTTCCTACGAGCAGTACTTC.

This clone has just a few counts. The chain employs TRBV29-1 and TRBJ2-2; D perhaps matches TRBD1 (5 bases). V was clipped by 0 bases and J by 2 bases, with 10 bases between them. The CDR3 contains 15 residues. Germline V gene lookup returns CDR1 SQVTM and CDR2 ANQGSEA. In DNA, the CDR3 is TGCAGCGTTGAAGAGGTTCAGGGTAACACCGGGGAGCTGTTTTTT. As protein: CSVEEVQGNTGELFF.

This clone was seen more than once but under ten times. The V and J genes are TRBV9 and TRBJ1-5, with D perhaps TRBD1 (6 bases). V gave up 4 bases and J gave up 5 bases, with 13 bases separating them. CDR1 SGDLS and CDR2 YYNGEE come from the germline V gene. The CDR3 totals 14 residues. The CDR3 loop is CASSPRGGDQPQHF. The CDR3 DNA is TGTGCCAGCAGCCCCCGAGGGGGAGATCAGCCCCAGCATTTT.

V is TRBV28 and J is TRBJ1-3, with 8 bases matching TRBD1. This CDR3 is built from 15 residues. The V segment lost 9 bases and the J segment 0 bases; nucleotides outside the gene matches: 7. CDR1 and CDR2 from the germline V gene are MDHEN and SYDVKM. The CDR3 protein is CASFADRVSGNTIYF. In nucleotides, the CDR3 is TGTGCCAGTTTTGCGGACAGGGTCTCTGGAAACACCATATATTTT.

V is TRBV25-1 and J is TRBJ1-1, with 7 bases aligning to TRBD1. The CDR3 is made up of 15 amino acids. V dropped 6 bases and J dropped 9; count of bases not matched to a gene: 16. Per germline, CDR1 MGHDK and CDR2 SYGVNS. CDR3 residues: CASRADGTALAKAFF. As DNA, the CDR3 is TGTGCCAGCAGAGCCGATGGGACAGCCTTGGCGAAAGCTTTCTTT.

This clone was counted between two and nine times. The sample has other DNA sequences that encode this CDR3 too. The V and J genes are TRBV7-2 and TRBJ2-3; no definite D call. This CDR3 comprises 12 residues. V lost 4 bases and J 2 bases, leaving 4 bases between the germline ends. In germline, CDR1 is SGHTA, CDR2 FQGNSA. The CDR3 DNA reads as TGTGCCAGCAGCTCGTACACAGATACGCAGTATTTT. This encodes CASSSYTDTQYF.